Following are 16 T cell receptor beta chains from one sample sequenced in a study of blood T cell dynamics during melanoma immunotherapy. Method: immunoSEQ multiplex PCR; TCRdb's copy keeps in-frame clones and lacks some. The sample lists 25,000 to 35,000 clones, 75% to 90% occurring once. Time point given: week 3, after first cycle of checkpoint inhibitor. The source was blood, collected from a patient treated with checkpoint blockade. The source is a human donor with melanoma.

J is TRBJ2-3 and V is TRBV30, with 12 positions matching TRBD2. Germline V gene data show CDR1 as GTSNPN and CDR2 as SVGIG (reference sequence). CDR3 size: 16 residues. V trimming: 2 bases; J trimming: 0 bases; junction bases outside the gene matches: 3. This chain's CDR3 is CAWSPGTSGSTDTQYF. In DNA form, the CDR3 reads TGTGCCTGGAGTCCTGGGACTAGCGGGAGCACAGATACGCAGTATTTT. The full variable domain, completed using reference TRBV30 and TRBJ2-3, is SQTIHQWPATLVQPVGSPLSLECTVEGTSNPNLYWYRQAAGRGLQLLFYSVGIGQISSEVPQNLSASRPQDRQFILSSKKLLLSDSGFYLCAWSPGTSGSTDTQYFGPGTRLTVL.

Concerning this clone: Additional DNA sequences in this sample encode the identical CDR3. The chain recombines TRBV28 with TRBJ1-5; D gene ambiguous. Germline V gene data show CDR1 as MDHEN and CDR2 as SYDVKM. This CDR3 region has 12 residues. Trimming stripped 5 bases from V and 10 bases from J, with 12 bases between. The CDR3 nucleotides read TGTGCCAGCAGTCCGCAGAGGGAACCCCAGCATTTT. This sequence encodes CASSPQREPQHF.

The V call is TRBV5-1, the J call TRBJ1-1, with a possible D match to TRBD1 (5 bases). From germline, CDR1 is SGHRS and CDR2 YFSETQ. V was pared by 4 bases and J by 1 base, with 11 bases between. This CDR3 contains 14 residues. The CDR3 coding sequence is TGCGCCAGCAGCGGTCCAGGGACGAACACTGAAGCTTTCTTT. It is translated as CASSGPGTNTEAFF.

The V call is TRBV5-5, the J call TRBJ1-2, with 7 bases identical to TRBD1. With V trimmed by 3 bases and J by 4 bases, 21 bases remained unmatched. CDR3 length equals 19 residues. The germline V gene has CDR1 SGHKS and CDR2 YYEKEE (reference sequence). CDR3 region: CASSSLYRDRVVTSYGYTF. DNA of the CDR3: TGTGCCAGCAGCTCCCTCTACCGGGACAGAGTCGTTACAAGCTATGGCTACACCTTC.

This chain joins TRBV4-1 and TRBJ1-2; the D gene is possibly TRBD1 (5 bases). This CDR3 contains 15 residues. From germline, CDR1 is MGHRA and CDR2 YSYEKL. The ends were cut back, 0 bases at V and 3 bases at J, with 11 bases in the middle. The CDR3 bases are TGCGCCAGCAGCCAAGACAGGGTTTATGACTATGGCTACACCTTC. Its translation: CASSQDRVYDYGYTF.

CDR3 sequence reads: CASRSGGAPGELFF. CDR3 DNA: TGTGCCAGCAGGTCCGGGGGGGCCCCCGGGGAGCTGTTTTTT. The V and J genes are TRBV6-6 and TRBJ2-2; 8 bases are shared with TRBD2. CDR3 length: 14 residues. V dropped 6 bases and J dropped 6; count of bases not matched to a gene: 6. CDR1 is MNHNY and CDR2 is SVGAGI in the germline V gene (reference sequence).

The V call is TRBV5-4, the J call TRBJ2-3; TRBD2 matches at 12 bases. The CDR3 length is 17 residues. Losses at the gene ends were 4 bases for V and 2 bases for J; bases not matched to a gene: 8. Germline assignment: CDR1 SGHNT and CDR2 YYREEE (reference sequence). The CDR3 nucleotides are TGTGCCAGCAGCCGCCGGACTAGCGGGGCGAACACAGATACGCAGTATTTT. Translating gives CASSRRTSGANTDTQYF. The whole variable domain, filled in from reference TRBV5-4 and TRBJ2-3, reads ETGVTQSPTHLIKTRGQQVTLRCSSQSGHNTVSWYQQALGQGPQFIFQYYREEENGRGNFPPRFSGLQFPNYSSELNVNALELDDSALYLCASSRRTSGANTDTQYFGPGTRLTVL.

A word on this clone: At one boundary the junction diverges from the germline segment, which might be a read error. The chain couples TRBV9 to TRBJ1-1; tentative D call: TRBD1 (5 bases). The length of the CDR3 is 12 residues. Germline V lookup: CDR1 SGDLS, CDR2 YYNGEE. The CDR3 bases are TGTGCCAGCAGCCCCCTCGTGGGGCGGTTCTTATTT. It translates to CASSPLVGRFLF.

V is TRBV7-2 and J is TRBJ1-6; 7 bases agree with TRBD1. After removal of 1 base from V and 6 bases from J, the junction contained 3 bases not matched to a gene. This CDR3 region has 15 residues. The V gene's germline CDR1 is SGHTA and CDR2 FQGNSA. This CDR3 is CASSLGGGLNSPLHF. CDR3 nucleotides: TGTGCCAGCAGCTTAGGAGGGGGCCTTAATTCACCCCTCCACTTT.

V gene TRBV27 combines with J gene TRBJ1-2; D remains unclear. The CDR3 loop spans 13 amino acids. V dropped 4 bases and J dropped 7 bases, with 13 bases sitting between them. Germline V gives CDR1 MNHEY, CDR2 SMNVEV (reference sequence). CDR3 DNA: TGTGCCAGCAGTTCCGGGAATATGGCTGGCTACACCTTC. Protein product: CASSSGNMAGYTF.

The V and J genes are TRBV19 and TRBJ2-3; the match to TRBD2 covers 12 bases. The V gene end was trimmed by 0 bases and the J gene end by 3 bases; junction bases not matched to a gene: 7. CDR3 size: 18 residues. Looked up from germline, CDR1 is LNHDA and CDR2 is SQIVND (reference sequence). This CDR3 is CASSIERLAGAGTDTQYF. The CDR3 DNA sequence: TGTGCCAGTAGTATAGAGAGACTAGCGGGAGCGGGTACAGATACGCAGTATTTT.

This clone was recorded only once. The rearrangement uses TRBV5-6 and TRBJ1-2, with D possibly matching TRBD1 (6 bases). V lost 4 bases to trimming and J lost 6 bases, with 10 bases between them. This CDR3 is 12 amino acids long. CDR1 is SGHDT, CDR2 YYEEEE, per germline. The CDR3 loop reads CASSTGPNGYTF. CDR3 DNA: TGTGCCAGCAGCACAGGGCCCAATGGCTACACCTTC.

The J gene is TRBJ2-2, the V gene TRBV11-2; the match to TRBD2 covers 16 bases. The CDR3 is 18 amino acids. J was trimmed by 8 bases and V by 3 bases; bases with no gene match: 9. Per germline, CDR1 SGHAT and CDR2 FQNNGV. The CDR3 here is CASSLDPGLAGGLGELFF. CDR3 sequence (DNA): TGTGCCAGCAGCTTGGACCCGGGACTAGCGGGAGGGCTGGGGGAGCTGTTTTTT.

The genes are TRBV28 and TRBJ1-1; 12 bases are shared with TRBD1. The trim removed 5 bases at V and 4 bases at J, leaving 8 bases unmatched. CDR1 is MDHEN and CDR2 is SYDVKM in the germline V gene. CDR3 length: 16 residues. The CDR3 loop is CASSTPGQGARTEAFF. CDR3 in DNA: TGTGCCAGCAGTACACCGGGACAGGGGGCGCGCACTGAAGCTTTCTTT.

The DNA for the CDR3 is TGTGCCAGCAGTTACGGGGGGGACTATGGCTACACCTTC. This gives the protein CASSYGGDYGYTF. This chain uses TRBV6-6 with TRBJ1-2, with D maybe TRBD1 (5 bases). Germline V gene data show CDR1 as MNHNY and CDR2 as SVGAGI (reference sequence). V dropped 2 bases and J dropped 3 bases, with 7 bases sitting between them. This CDR3 is built from 13 residues.

V usage is TRBV6-4 and J usage is TRBJ2-3; unclear D gene. In germline, CDR1 is MRHNA, CDR2 SNTAGT. Trimming removed 1 base from V and 5 bases from J, with 7 bases in between. This CDR3 is built from 13 residues. As DNA, the CDR3 is TGTGCCAGCAGTGACTGGGTTGGAGATACGCAGTATTTT. Amino acid sequence: CASSDWVGDTQYF.